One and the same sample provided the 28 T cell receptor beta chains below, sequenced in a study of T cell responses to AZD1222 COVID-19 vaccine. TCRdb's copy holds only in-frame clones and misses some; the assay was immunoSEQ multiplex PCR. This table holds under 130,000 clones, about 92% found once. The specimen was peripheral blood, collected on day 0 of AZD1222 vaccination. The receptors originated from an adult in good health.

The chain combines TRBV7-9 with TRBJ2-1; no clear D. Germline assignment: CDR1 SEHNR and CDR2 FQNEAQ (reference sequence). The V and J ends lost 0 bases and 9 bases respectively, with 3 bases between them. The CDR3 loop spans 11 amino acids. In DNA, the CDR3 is TGTGCCAGCAGCTTAGCGGGTGAGCAGTTCTTC. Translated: CASSLAGEQFF. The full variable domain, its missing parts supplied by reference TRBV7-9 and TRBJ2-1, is DTGVSQNPRHKITKRGQNVTFRCDPISEHNRLYWYRQTLGQGPEFLTYFQNEAQLEKSRLLSDRFSAERPKGSFSTLEIQRTEQGDSAMYLCASSLAGEQFFGPGTRLTVL.

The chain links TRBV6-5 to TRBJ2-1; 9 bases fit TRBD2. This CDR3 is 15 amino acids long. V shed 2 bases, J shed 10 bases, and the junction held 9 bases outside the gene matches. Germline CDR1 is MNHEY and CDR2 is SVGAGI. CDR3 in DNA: TGTGCCAGCAGTTACACGGGAGCCGGGACTAGCGAGCAGTTCTTC. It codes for CASSYTGAGTSEQFF.

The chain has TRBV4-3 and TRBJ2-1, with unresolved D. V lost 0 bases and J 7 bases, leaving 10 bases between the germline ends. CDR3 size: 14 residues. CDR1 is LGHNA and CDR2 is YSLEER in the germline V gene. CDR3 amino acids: CASSQDSAVNEQFF. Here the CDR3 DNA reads TGCGCCAGCAGCCAAGATTCCGCGGTTAATGAGCAGTTCTTC.

This CDR3 reads CSVDGTVDGYTF. CDR3 coding DNA: TGCAGCGTTGATGGGACAGTCGATGGCTACACCTTC. The chain links TRBV29-1 to TRBJ1-2; TRBD1 aligns across 7 bases. Germline V CDR1 and CDR2: SQVTM, ANQGSEA. Trimming cost V 3 bases and J 6 bases; bases outside gene matches: 4. This CDR3 contains 12 residues. The full variable domain, its missing parts supplied by reference TRBV29-1 and TRBJ1-2, is SAVISQKPSRDICQRGTSLTIQCQVDSQVTMMFWYRQQPGQSLTLIATANQGSEATYESGFVIDKFPISRPNLTFSTLTVSNMSPEDSSIYLCSVDGTVDGYTFGSGTRLTVV.

The CDR3 is CASSLNPESGSPLHF. The CDR3 region has the DNA TGCGCCAGCAGCTTGAATCCCGAATCCGGTTCACCCCTCCACTTT. This rearrangement joins TRBV5-1 to TRBJ1-6; D is ambiguous. Germline V CDR1 and CDR2: SGHRS, YFSETQ. Trimming took off 1 base at V and 9 bases at J, with 14 bases between the two ends. The CDR3 runs to 15 residues.

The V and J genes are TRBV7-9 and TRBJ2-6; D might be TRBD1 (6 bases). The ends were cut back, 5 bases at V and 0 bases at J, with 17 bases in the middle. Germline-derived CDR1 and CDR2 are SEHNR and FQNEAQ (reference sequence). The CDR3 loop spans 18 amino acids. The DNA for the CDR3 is TGTGCCAGCAGCCGCATGTCCGGGACAAACTCTGGGGCCAACGTCCTGACTTTC. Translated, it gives CASSRMSGTNSGANVLTF.

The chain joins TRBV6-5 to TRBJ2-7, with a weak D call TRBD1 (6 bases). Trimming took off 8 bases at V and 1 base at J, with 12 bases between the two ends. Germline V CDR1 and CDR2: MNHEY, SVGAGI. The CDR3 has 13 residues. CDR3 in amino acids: CASGIGQSYEQYF. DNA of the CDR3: TGTGCCAGCGGCATAGGACAGTCCTACGAGCAGTACTTC.

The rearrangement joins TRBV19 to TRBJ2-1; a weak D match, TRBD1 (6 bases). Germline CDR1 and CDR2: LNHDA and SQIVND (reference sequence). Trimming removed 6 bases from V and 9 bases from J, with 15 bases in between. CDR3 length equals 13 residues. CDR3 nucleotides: TGTGCCAGTAGCGGACAGCAGCGGAGTGAGCAGTTCTTC. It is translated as CASSGQQRSEQFF. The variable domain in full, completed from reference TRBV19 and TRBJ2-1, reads DGGITQSPKYLFRKEGQNVTLSCEQNLNHDAMYWYRQDPGQGLRLIYYSQIVNDFQKGDIAEGYSVSREKKESFPLTVTSAQKNPTAFYLCASSGQQRSEQFFGPGTRLTVL.

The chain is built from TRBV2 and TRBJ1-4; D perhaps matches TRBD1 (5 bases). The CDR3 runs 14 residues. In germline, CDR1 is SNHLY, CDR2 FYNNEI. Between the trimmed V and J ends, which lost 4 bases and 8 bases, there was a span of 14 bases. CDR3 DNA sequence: TGTGCCAGCAGTGGGGGCTCTTCCTGGGAAAAACTGTTTTTT. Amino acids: CASSGGSSWEKLFF.

The CDR3: CASSKKLPGQGTNEKLFF. Written as DNA, the CDR3 is TGTGCCAGTAGCAAAAAACTCCCCGGACAGGGAACTAATGAAAAACTGTTTTTT. The J gene is TRBJ1-4, the V gene TRBV19; TRBD1 aligns across 8 bases. The CDR3 runs 18 residues. Germline CDR1 reads LNHDA; CDR2 reads SQIVND (reference sequence). Trimming took 6 bases from V and 1 from J; bases not matched to a gene: 13.

The CDR3 DNA sequence: TGCGCCAGCCGCTCCGGGACAGGGGGTTTGAGGAACACTGAAGCTTTCTTT. This encodes CASRSGTGGLRNTEAFF. This chain links TRBV5-1 with TRBJ1-1; 11 bases match TRBD1. The germline V gene has CDR1 SGHRS and CDR2 YFSETQ. V lost 7 bases, J lost 1 base, and 12 bases stayed unmatched. The CDR3 has 17 residues. The full variable domain, in which reference TRBV5-1 and TRBJ1-1 provide the parts outside the CDR3, is KAGVTQTPRYLIKTRGQQVTLSCSPISGHRSVSWYQQTPGQGLQFLFEYFSETQRNKGNFPGRFSGRQFSNSRSEMNVSTLELGDSALYLCASRSGTGGLRNTEAFFGQGTRLTVV.

CDR3 DNA sequence: TGTGCCAGTAGTAGAGTCGGGGGGAGTTCAGATACGCAGTATTTT. Translated: CASSRVGGSSDTQYF. The J gene is TRBJ2-3, the V gene TRBV19, with 7 positions matching TRBD2. The ends lost 4 bases at V and 4 bases at J; junction bases unmatched: 8. The CDR3 loop spans 15 amino acids. CDR1 and CDR2 (germline): LNHDA, SQIVND (reference sequence).

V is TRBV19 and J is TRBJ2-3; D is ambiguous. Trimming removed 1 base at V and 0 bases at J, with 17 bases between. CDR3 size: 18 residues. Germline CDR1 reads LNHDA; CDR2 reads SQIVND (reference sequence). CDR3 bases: TGTGCCAGTAGTATAGGGCCACCGACGAGGACGAGCACAGATACGCAGTATTTT. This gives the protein CASSIGPPTRTSTDTQYF.

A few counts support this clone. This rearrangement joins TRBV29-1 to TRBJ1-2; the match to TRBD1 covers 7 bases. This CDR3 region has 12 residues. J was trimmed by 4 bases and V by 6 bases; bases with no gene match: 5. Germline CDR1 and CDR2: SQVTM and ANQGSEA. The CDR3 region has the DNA TGCAGCGTCCCAGGGGGGGGCTATGGCTACACCTTC. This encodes CSVPGGGYGYTF.

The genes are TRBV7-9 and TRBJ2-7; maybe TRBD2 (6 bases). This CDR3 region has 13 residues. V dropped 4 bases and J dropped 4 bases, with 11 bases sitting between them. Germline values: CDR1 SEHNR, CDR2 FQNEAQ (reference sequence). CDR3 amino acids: CASSSSGGYEQYF. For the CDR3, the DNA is TGTGCCAGCAGCTCGTCCGGGGGTTACGAGCAGTACTTC.

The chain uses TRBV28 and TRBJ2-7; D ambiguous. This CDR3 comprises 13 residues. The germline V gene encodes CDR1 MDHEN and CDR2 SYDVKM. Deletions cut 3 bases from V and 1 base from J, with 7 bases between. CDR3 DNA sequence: TGTGCCAGCAGTTTCGCCGGATCCTACGAGCAGTACTTC. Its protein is CASSFAGSYEQYF.

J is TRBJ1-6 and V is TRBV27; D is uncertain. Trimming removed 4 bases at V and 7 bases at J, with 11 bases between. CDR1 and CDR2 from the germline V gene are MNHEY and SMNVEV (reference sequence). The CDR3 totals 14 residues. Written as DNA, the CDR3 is TGTGCCAGCAGTTACGGACGGGAGAATTCACCCCTCCACTTT. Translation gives CASSYGRENSPLHF.

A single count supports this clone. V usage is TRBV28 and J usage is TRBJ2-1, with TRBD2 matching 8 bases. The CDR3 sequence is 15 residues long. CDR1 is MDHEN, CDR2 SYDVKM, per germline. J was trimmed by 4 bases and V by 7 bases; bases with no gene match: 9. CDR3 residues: CASNVGGGIYNEQFF. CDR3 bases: TGTGCCAGCAACGTCGGCGGGGGGATATACAATGAGCAGTTCTTC.

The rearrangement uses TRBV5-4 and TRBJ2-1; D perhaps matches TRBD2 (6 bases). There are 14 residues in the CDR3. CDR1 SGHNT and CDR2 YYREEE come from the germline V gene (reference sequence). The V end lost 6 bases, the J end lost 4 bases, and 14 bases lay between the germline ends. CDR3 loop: CASTVWGDYNEQFF. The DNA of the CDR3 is TGTGCCAGCACGGTGTGGGGGGATTACAATGAGCAGTTCTTC.

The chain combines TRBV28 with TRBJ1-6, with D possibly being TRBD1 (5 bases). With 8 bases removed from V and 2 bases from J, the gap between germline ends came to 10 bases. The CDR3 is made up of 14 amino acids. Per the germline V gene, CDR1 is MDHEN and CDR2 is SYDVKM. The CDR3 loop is CASGADTYNSPLHF. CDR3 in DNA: TGTGCCAGCGGGGCCGACACCTATAATTCACCCCTCCACTTT.

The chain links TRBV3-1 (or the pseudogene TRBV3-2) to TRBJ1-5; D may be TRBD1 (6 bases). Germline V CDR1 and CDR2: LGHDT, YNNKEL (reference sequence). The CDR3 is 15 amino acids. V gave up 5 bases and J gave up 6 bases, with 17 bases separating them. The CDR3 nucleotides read TGTGCCAGCAGCTGGTGGGGGGGCGAGGTTCAGCCCCAGCATTTT. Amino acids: CASSWWGGEVQPQHF.

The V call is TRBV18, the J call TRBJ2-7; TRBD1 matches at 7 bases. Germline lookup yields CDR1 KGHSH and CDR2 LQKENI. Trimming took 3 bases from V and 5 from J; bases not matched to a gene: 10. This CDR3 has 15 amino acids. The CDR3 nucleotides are TGTGCCAGCTCACCTTACACAGGGGTGCAGGACGAGCAGTACTTC. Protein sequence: CASSPYTGVQDEQYF.

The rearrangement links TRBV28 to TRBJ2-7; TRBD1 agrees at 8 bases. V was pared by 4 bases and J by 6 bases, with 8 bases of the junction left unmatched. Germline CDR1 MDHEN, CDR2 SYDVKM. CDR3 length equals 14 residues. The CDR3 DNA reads TGTGCCAGCAGTTCCCGACAGGGGCCCCTCGAGCAGTACTTC. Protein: CASSSRQGPLEQYF.

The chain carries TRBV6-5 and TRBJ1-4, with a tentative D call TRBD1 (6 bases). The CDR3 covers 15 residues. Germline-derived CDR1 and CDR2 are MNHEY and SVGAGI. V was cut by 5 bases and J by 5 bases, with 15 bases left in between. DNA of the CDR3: TGTGCCAGCAGTCCTAGGGGGTCGTTGAATGAAAAACTGTTTTTT. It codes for CASSPRGSLNEKLFF.

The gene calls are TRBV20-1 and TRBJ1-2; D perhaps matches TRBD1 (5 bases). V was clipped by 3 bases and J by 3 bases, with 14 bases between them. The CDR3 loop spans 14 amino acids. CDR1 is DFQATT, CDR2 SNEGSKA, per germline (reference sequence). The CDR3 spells CSASWDLGDYGYTF. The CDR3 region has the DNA TGCAGTGCTAGTTGGGACTTAGGGGACTATGGCTACACCTTC.

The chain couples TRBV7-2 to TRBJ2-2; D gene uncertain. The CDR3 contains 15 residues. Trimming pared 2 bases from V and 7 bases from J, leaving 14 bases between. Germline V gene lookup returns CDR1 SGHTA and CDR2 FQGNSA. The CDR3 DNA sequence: TGTGCCAGCAGCTTACCCCTAGTATCTAGCGGGGAGCTGTTTTTT. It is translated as CASSLPLVSSGELFF. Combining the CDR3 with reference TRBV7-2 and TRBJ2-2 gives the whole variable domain GAGVSQSPSNKVTEKGKDVELRCDPISGHTALYWYRQSLGQGLEFLIYFQGNSAPDKSGLPSDRFSAERTGGSVSTLTIQRTQQEDSAVYLCASSLPLVSSGELFFGEGSRLTVL.

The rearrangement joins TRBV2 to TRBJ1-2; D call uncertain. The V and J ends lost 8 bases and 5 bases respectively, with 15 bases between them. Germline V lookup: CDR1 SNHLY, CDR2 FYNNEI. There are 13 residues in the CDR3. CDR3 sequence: CASGRRTGYGYTF. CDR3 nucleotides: TGTGCCAGCGGGCGTAGGACGGGGTATGGCTACACCTTC.

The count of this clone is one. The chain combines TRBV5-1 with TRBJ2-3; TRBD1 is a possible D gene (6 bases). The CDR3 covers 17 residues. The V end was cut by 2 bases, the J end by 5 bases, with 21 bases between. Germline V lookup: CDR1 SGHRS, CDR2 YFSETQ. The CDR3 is CASSFLLQGSGGDTQYF. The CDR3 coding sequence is TGCGCCAGCAGCTTTCTCTTACAGGGCTCTGGGGGAGATACGCAGTATTTT. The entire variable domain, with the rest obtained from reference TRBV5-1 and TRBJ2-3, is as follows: KAGVTQTPRYLIKTRGQQVTLSCSPISGHRSVSWYQQTPGQGLQFLFEYFSETQRNKGNFPGRFSGRQFSNSRSEMNVSTLELGDSALYLCASSFLLQGSGGDTQYFGPGTRLTVL.